A selection of T cell receptor beta chains follows, all from one sample in a study of blood T cell repertoires in COVID-19. Sequencing was performed with immunoSEQ multiplex PCR; in TCRdb, only in-frame clones are kept and a portion is missing. The sample has about 83,000 clones; roughly 80% are singletons. The sequencing input was peripheral blood. The source of these receptors is an elderly woman with acute or convalescent COVID-19. CDR3s include the opening cysteine and the closing phenylalanine or tryptophan. The D gene is left open where the match is weak. Only part of the rows carry a size: once, few, many, or a class if the clone is expanded.

TRBV19	TRBJ2-7	16	.	TRBD1	CASSIEGRTGLQEQYF	TGTGCCAGTAGTATAGAGGGAAGGACAGGCCTACAGGAGCAGTACTTC
TRBV5-4	TRBJ1-1	16	.	.	CASSPRGSRFDTEAFF	TGTGCCAGCAGCCCCCGGGGGAGTCGATTCGACACTGAAGCTTTCTTT
TRBV18	TRBJ1-1	17	.	TRBD1	CASSPGEFTGANTEAFF	TGTGCCAGCTCACCAGGGGAGTTCACAGGGGCGAACACTGAAGCTTTCTTT
TRBV2	TRBJ1-1	14	.	.	CASRRAVGNTEAFF	TGTGCCAGCAGGCGGGCCGTCGGGAACACTGAAGCTTTCTTT
TRBV6-2/TRBV6-3	TRBJ2-3	16	.	TRBD2	CASSSSGGRSTDTQYF	TGTGCCAGCAGTTCTAGCGGGGGCCGAAGCACAGATACGCAGTATTTT
TRBV19	TRBJ1-2	13	few	.	CASSPTGIYGYTF	TGTGCCAGTAGTCCGACTGGCATCTATGGCTACACCTTC
TRBV7-7	TRBJ1-2	16	.	.	CASRKARLAFTGGYTF	TGTGCTAGCCGGAAAGCCCGGCTAGCGTTCACAGGAGGCTACACCTTC
TRBV6-2/TRBV6-3	TRBJ1-6	18	few	.	CASSKKYSTTGYNSPLHF	TGTGCCAGCAGCAAGAAGTACAGCACCACAGGGTATAATTCACCCCTCCACTTT
TRBV7-2	TRBJ1-4	17	.	TRBD1	CASSSSTNRGRYEKLFF	TGTGCCAGCAGCTCCTCCACGAACAGGGGGCGATATGAAAAACTGTTTTTT
TRBV9	TRBJ1-1	15	many	TRBD1	CASSVGGQGWTEAFF	TGTGCCAGCAGCGTAGGGGGACAGGGATGGACTGAAGCTTTCTTT
TRBV29-1	TRBJ1-4	14	.	TRBD1	CSVQDRALGEKLFF	TGCAGCGTGCAAGACAGGGCGCTCGGGGAAAAACTGTTTTTT
TRBV12-3/TRBV12-4	TRBJ1-2	13	.	.	CASSLGRSRGYTF	TGTGCCAGCAGTTTAGGGAGGAGTAGAGGCTACACCTTC
TRBV4-1	TRBJ2-2	14	.	.	CASSHLGGTGELFF	TGCGCCAGCAGCCATCTCGGAGGGACCGGGGAGCTGTTTTTT
TRBV14	TRBJ2-3	16	.	.	CASSQDLGRVGDTQYF	TGTGCCAGCAGCCAAGACCTCGGCAGGGTAGGAGATACGCAGTATTTT